This TCR beta chain originates from a study of T cell responses to AZD1222 COVID-19 vaccine (dated by TCRdb to the early 2020s). Concerning the study at large: TCR sequencing covered more than 230 trial participants: 200 to 220 given two doses of AZD1222 and around 25 given two doses of MenACWY control vaccine. Trial participants were enrolled by age into 18-55, 56-69 and 70-plus year subgroups, with around 140, 26 and 57 TCR-sequenced participants respectively.

The time point label for this specimen denotes: about 28 days (+/-7) after the second vaccine dose. AZD1222 recipients with second doses at about 4 weeks or about 12 weeks were pooled, because spike-specific TCR depth and breadth did not differ between schedules. Vaccinee samples were obtained from the UK trials COV001 and COV002, which included a single-blind randomized controlled phase 2/3 trial of AZD1222 (ChAdOx1 nCoV-19) in healthy adults. For TCRbeta chain sequencing, PBMC samples from trial participants were taken at day 0 and at day 28 after the second dose. On the study overall, not on this receptor specifically: No day 14 peak-response samples were available, so repertoires were characterized only after the peak T cell response. The 56-69-year group was small, and its depth increase did not reach significance, likely because of low power. Vaccine-associated CD4 TCRs spanned the whole spike protein, with dominant responses in regions 160-218 and 743-854. Only five to seven AZD1222 recipients were SARS-CoV-2 seropositive at baseline, limiting conclusions about previously exposed vaccinees. After two AZD1222 doses, both the breadth and the depth of spike-specific TCRs were significantly higher than at day 0 and than in MenACWY recipients. Participants were mostly white British and included more females than males, and it was suggested by the authors that clonal diversity may have been underestimated. Nearly half of unique spike-specific TCRs reportedly recognized epitopes outside regions mutated in the B.1.351 and B.1.1.7 variants.

The CDR3 regions of human TCRbeta chains were subjected to immunosequencing. The original pipeline was this. TCRs in the repertoires were matched against a reference library of SARS-CoV-2-specific TCRs that had been generated with the MIRA antigen-specificity platform. Breadth was defined as the fraction of unique TCRs that were SARS-CoV-2-associated. Depth was defined as the fraction of total T cells that were SARS-CoV-2-associated. Using the MIRA data, every spike-specific TCR was mapped to the spike region that the TCR reacted to and assigned to either a CD4 or a CD8 class. Log10-transformed breadth and depth values were compared by one-way ANOVA with Sidak's multiple comparisons tests. As stored in TCRdb, this immuneACCESS dataset retains in-frame rearrangements with V and J assigned. A fraction of the clones does not appear; measured against another copy, unresolved V genes explain less than half of the discrepancy, and the remainder lacks a known reason. D and trimming come from the DNA, and the V and J calls and clone size come from that table. A total of 90,000 to 150,000 clones appear in this sample, around 87% of them only once. The ten largest clones add up to roughly 2.7% of the sample.

With regard to this clone: Its target antigen remains unknown. Base qualities were left out, and no much larger clone turns up one base away.

The CDR3, cysteine through phenylalanine, is 15 amino acids long. Just the 45-base CDR3 DNA is kept, in frame starting at base 1. Ends trimmed: V by 0 bases, J by 7 bases; bases unmatched to a gene: 9. The germline V gene encodes CDR1 MNHEY and CDR2 SVGAGI. The rearrangement joined TRBV6-5 to TRBJ2-7; TRBD1 aligns with 7 central bases. The receptor's source is an adult who received the AZD1222 COVID-19 vaccine. Sample: peripheral blood, taken 28 days after the second AZD1222 dose. The CDR3 region reads CASSYSGGRTGEQYF. In nucleotides, the sequence is TGTGCCAGCAGTTACTCAGGGGGCAGGACGGGGGAGCAGTACTTC.